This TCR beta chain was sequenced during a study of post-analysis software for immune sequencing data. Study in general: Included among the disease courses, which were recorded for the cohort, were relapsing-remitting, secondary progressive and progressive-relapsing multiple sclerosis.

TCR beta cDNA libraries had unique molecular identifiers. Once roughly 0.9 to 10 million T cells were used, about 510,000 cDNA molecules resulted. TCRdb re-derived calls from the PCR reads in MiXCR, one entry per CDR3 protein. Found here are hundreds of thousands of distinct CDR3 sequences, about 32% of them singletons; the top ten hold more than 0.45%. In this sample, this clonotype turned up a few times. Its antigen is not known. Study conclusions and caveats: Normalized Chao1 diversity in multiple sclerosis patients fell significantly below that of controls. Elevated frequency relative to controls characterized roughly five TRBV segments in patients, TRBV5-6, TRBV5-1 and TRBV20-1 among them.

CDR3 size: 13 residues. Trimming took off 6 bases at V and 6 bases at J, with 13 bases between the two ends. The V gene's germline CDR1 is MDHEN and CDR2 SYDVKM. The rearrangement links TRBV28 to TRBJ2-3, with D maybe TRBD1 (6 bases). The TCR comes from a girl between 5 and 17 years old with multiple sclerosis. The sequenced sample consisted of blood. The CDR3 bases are TGTGCCAGCAGGGACACAGGGCTGGATACGCAGTATTTT. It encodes CASRDTGLDTQYF.